These 9 T cell receptor beta chains were all obtained from the same sample, sequenced in a study of blood T cell repertoires in COVID-19. TCRdb keeps only in-frame clones here, not all; method: immunoSEQ multiplex PCR. Seen here are roughly 230,000 clones, less than 85% observed once, and the top ten hold approximately 3.8%. Sequencing input: peripheral blood. Receptor source: a woman aged 80 or older with acute or convalescent COVID-19.

The chain has TRBV7-9 and TRBJ2-1; weak D call: TRBD2 (5 bases). The CDR3 contains 16 residues. V was clipped by 5 bases and J by 2 bases, with 16 bases between them. Germline V gene data show CDR1 as SEHNR and CDR2 as FQNEAQ (reference sequence). The CDR3 is CASSDSGKPTYNEQFF. The CDR3 DNA sequence: TGTGCCAGCAGCGATTCCGGGAAGCCAACCTACAATGAGCAGTTCTTC.

The V gene is TRBV3-1 (or the pseudogene TRBV3-2), the J gene TRBJ2-7; D might be TRBD1 (5 bases). Germline CDR1 is LGHDT and CDR2 is YNNKEL (reference sequence). This CDR3 has 14 amino acids. The V and J ends lost 3 bases and 2 bases respectively, with 11 bases between them. CDR3 bases: TGTGCCAGCAGCCAGGACAACTCCCCCTACGAGCAGTACTTC. Translation: CASSQDNSPYEQYF.

The chain links TRBV23-1 to TRBJ1-6; 9 nucleotides line up with TRBD1. TRBV23-1 is noted as an ORF with a role that remains uncertain. CDR3 length: 15 amino acids. Unmatched junction bases numbered 4, after V lost 4 bases and J lost 6 bases. The CDR3 DNA follows: TGCGCCAGCAGTCGGACAGGGGCCTTTAATTCACCCCTCCACTTT. Translating it yields CASSRTGAFNSPLHF.

The chain couples TRBV3-1 (or the pseudogene TRBV3-2) to TRBJ1-1, with TRBD1 matching 7 bases. The CDR3 consists of 14 residues. Germline trimming cut 4 bases from V and 4 bases from J; bases unmatched to any gene: 6. Per the germline V gene, CDR1 is LGHDT and CDR2 is YNNKEL (reference sequence). CDR3 DNA sequence: TGTGCCAGCAGCCCGAGGGGGCGAGTCACTGAAGCTTTCTTT. This codes for CASSPRGRVTEAFF.

CDR3 DNA sequence: TGTGCCAGTAGTTCGGTCCTCGGCTACACCTTC. It codes for CASSSVLGYTF. The chain recombines TRBV19 with TRBJ1-2; D is undetermined. The V and J ends lost 5 bases and 8 bases respectively, with 9 bases between them. Germline lookup yields CDR1 LNHDA and CDR2 SQIVND (reference sequence). This CDR3 has 11 amino acids.

This clone appeared a single time. V and J are TRBV29-1 and TRBJ1-1, with D unclear. The V end lost 5 bases, the J end lost 12 bases, and 22 bases lay between the germline ends. CDR1 is SQVTM and CDR2 is ANQGSEA in the germline V gene. CDR3 length: 13 amino acids. The CDR3 is CSVHALIRGRSFF. The CDR3 DNA reads as TGCAGCGTTCACGCCCTCATCCGGGGTAGGTCTTTCTTT.

Only a few counts were recorded for this clone. The CDR3 DNA reads TGTGCCAGCAGTGAAGAGGCAGGGAACTATGGCTACACCTTC. It yields the protein CASSEEAGNYGYTF. This chain links TRBV6-1 with TRBJ1-2, with D possibly being TRBD1 (5 bases). The CDR3 is 14 amino acids. The germline CDR1 and CDR2 sequences are MNHNS and SASEGT. V lost 1 base and J 2 bases, leaving 8 bases between the germline ends.

The genes are TRBV9 and TRBJ2-5, with 9 bases fitting TRBD2. The ends lost 4 bases at V and 1 base at J; junction bases unmatched: 2. CDR3 length equals 14 residues. Germline V gives CDR1 SGDLS, CDR2 YYNGEE. CDR3 nucleotide sequence: TGTGCCAGCAGCCCGGGACTAGCCCAAGAGACCCAGTACTTC. It encodes CASSPGLAQETQYF.

V and J are TRBV9 and TRBJ2-2; 7 nucleotides line up with TRBD2. With V trimmed by 4 bases and J by 4 bases, 10 bases remained unmatched. This CDR3 has 16 residues. Germline lookup yields CDR1 SGDLS and CDR2 YYNGEE. CDR3 in DNA: TGTGCCAGCAGCTTTATGACTAGCTCAGGCACCGGGGAGCTGTTTTTT. This encodes CASSFMTSSGTGELFF.